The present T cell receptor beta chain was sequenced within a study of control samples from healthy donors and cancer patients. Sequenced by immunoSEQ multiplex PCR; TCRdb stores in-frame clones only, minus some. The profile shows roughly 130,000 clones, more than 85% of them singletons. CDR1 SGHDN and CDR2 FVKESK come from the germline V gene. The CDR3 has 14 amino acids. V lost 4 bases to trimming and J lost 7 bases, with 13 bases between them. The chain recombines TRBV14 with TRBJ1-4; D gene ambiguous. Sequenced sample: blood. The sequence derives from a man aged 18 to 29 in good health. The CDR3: CASSLRPASEKLFF. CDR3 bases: TGTGCCAGCAGCCTACGCCCTGCGTCTGAAAAACTGTTTTTT.